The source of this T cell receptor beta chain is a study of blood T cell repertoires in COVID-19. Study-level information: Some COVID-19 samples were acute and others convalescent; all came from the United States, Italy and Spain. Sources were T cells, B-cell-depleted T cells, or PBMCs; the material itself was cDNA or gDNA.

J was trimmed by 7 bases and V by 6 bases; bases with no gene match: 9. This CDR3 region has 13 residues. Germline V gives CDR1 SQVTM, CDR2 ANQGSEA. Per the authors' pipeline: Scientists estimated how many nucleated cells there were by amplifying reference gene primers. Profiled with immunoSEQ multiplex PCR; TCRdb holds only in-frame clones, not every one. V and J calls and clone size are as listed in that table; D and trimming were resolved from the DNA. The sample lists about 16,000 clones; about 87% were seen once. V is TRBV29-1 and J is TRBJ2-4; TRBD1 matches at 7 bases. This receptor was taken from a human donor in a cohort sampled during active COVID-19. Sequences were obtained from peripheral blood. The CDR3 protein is CSVGDRAPNIQYF. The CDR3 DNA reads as TGCAGCGTGGGAGACAGGGCGCCTAACATTCAGTACTTC.